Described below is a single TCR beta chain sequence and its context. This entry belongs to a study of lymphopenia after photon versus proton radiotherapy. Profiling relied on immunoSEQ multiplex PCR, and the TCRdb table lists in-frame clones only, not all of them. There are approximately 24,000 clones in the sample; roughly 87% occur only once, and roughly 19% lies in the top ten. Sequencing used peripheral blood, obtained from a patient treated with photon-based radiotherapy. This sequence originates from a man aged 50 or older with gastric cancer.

The CDR3 is CASSPHGGELFF. As DNA, the CDR3 is TGTGCCAGCAGCCCCCACGGCGGGGAGCTGTTTTTT. This rearrangement joins TRBV7-6 to TRBJ2-2; D unresolved. From germline, CDR1 is SGHVS and CDR2 FNYEAQ. The ends were cut back, 5 bases at V and 7 bases at J, with 8 bases in the middle. CDR3 length equals 12 residues.